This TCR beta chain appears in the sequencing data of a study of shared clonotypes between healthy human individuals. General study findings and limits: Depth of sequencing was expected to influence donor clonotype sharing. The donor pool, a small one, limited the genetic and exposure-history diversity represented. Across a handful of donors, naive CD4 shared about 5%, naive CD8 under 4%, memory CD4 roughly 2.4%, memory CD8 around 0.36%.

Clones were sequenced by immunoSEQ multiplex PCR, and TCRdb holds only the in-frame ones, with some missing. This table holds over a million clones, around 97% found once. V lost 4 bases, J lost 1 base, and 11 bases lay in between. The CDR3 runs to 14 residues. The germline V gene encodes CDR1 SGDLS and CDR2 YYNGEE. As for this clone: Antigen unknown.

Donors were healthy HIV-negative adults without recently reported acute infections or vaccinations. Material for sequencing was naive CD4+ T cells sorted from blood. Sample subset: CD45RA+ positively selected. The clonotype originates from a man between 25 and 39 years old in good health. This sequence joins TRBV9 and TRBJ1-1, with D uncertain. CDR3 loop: CASSQLSGNTEAFF. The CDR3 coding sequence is TGTGCCAGCAGCCAACTATCGGGGAACACTGAAGCTTTCTTT.